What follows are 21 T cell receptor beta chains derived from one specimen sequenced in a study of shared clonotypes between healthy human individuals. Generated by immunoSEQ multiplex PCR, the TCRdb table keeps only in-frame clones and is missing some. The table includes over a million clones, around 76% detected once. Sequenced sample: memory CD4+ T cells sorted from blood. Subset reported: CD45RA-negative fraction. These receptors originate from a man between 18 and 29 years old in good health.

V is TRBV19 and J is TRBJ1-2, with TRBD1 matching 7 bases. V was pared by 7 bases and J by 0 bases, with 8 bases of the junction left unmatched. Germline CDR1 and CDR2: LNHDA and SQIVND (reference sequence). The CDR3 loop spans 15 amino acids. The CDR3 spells CASTSSGTANYGYTF. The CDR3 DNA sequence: TGTGCCAGTACTTCCTCCGGGACAGCTAACTATGGCTACACCTTC.

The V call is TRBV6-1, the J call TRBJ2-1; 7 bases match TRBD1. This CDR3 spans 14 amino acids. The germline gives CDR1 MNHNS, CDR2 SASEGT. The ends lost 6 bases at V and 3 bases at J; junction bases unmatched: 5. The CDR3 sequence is CASRNTGDYNEQFF. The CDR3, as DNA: TGTGCCAGCAGGAATACAGGGGACTACAATGAGCAGTTCTTC.

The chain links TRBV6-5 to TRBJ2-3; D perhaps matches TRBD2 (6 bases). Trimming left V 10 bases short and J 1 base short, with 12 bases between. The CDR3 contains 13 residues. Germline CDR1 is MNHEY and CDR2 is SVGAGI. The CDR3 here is CATRGIGTDTQYF. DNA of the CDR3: TGTGCCACCCGGGGGATTGGCACAGATACGCAGTATTTT.

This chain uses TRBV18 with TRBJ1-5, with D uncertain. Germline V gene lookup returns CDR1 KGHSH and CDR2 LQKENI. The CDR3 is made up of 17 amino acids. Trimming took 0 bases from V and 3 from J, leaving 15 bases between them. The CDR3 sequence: CASSPPSQVRPNQPQHF. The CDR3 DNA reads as TGTGCCAGCTCACCACCCTCCCAGGTTCGGCCCAATCAGCCCCAGCATTTT.

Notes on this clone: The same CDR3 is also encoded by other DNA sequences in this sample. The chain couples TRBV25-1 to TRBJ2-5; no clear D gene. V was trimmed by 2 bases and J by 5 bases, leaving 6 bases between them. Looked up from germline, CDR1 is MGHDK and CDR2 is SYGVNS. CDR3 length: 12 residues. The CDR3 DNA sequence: TGTGCCAGCAGTGAAGGGTTGGAGACCCAGTACTTC. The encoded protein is CASSEGLETQYF.

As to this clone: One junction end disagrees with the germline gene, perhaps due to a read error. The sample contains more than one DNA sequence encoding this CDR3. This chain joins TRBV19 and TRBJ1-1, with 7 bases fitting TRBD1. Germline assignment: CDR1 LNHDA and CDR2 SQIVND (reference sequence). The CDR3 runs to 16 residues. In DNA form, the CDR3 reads TGTGCTAGTAGTCTCCGGGACAGTAGCATGAACACTGAAGCTTTCTTT. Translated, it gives CASSLRDSSMNTEAFF.

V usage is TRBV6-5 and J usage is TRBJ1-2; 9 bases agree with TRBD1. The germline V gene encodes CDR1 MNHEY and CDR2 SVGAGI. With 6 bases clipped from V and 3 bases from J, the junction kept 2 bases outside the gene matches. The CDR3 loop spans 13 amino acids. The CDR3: CASRTGGHYGYTF. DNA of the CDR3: TGTGCCAGCAGAACAGGGGGCCACTATGGCTACACCTTC.

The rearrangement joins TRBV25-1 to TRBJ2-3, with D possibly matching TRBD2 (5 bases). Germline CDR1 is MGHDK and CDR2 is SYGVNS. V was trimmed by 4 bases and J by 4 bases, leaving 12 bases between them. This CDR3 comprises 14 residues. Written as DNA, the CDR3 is TGTGCCAGCAGTGTAGAGGGAAATCCAGATACGCAGTATTTT. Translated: CASSVEGNPDTQYF.

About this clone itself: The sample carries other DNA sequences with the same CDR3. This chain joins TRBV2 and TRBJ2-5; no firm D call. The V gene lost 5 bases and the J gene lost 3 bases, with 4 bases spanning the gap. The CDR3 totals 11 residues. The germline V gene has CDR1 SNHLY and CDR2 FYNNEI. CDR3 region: CASSPKETQYF. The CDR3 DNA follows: TGTGCCAGCAGTCCGAAAGAGACCCAGTACTTC. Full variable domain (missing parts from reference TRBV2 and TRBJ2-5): EPEVTQTPSHQVTQMGQEVILRCVPISNHLYFYWYRQILGQKVEFLVSFYNNEISEKSEIFDDQFSVERPDGSNFTLKIRSTKLEDSAMYFCASSPKETQYFGPGTRLLVL.

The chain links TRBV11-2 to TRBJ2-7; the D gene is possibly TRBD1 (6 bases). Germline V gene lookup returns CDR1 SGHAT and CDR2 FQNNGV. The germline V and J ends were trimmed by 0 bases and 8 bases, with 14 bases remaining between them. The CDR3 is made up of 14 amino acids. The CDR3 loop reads CASSLEQGGYQQYF. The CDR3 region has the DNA TGTGCCAGCAGCTTAGAACAGGGCGGCTATCAGCAGTACTTC.

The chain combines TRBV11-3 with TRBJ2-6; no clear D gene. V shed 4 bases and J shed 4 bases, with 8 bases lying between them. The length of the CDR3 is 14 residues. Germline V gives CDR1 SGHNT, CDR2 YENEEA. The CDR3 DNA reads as TGTGCCAGCAGCTCCCTAGGGGGGGCCAACGTCCTGACTTTC. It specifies CASSSLGGANVLTF.

The CDR3, as DNA: TGTGCCATCAGACCAGCAGCGGGGGATACGCAGTATTTT. It translates to CAIRPAAGDTQYF. This sequence joins TRBV10-3 and TRBJ2-3; 7 bases map to TRBD2. This CDR3 spans 13 amino acids. Losses at the gene ends were 6 bases for V and 6 bases for J; bases not matched to a gene: 6. Germline CDR1 is ENHRY and CDR2 is SYGVKD.

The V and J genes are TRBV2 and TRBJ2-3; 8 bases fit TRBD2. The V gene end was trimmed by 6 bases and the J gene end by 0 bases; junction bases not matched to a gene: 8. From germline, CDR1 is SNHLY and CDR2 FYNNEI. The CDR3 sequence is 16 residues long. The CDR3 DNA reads TGTGCCAGCAGGGGGTGGAGCGGGAGTAGCACAGATACGCAGTATTTT. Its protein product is CASRGWSGSSTDTQYF. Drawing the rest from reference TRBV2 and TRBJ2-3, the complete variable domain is EPEVTQTPSHQVTQMGQEVILRCVPISNHLYFYWYRQILGQKVEFLVSFYNNEISEKSEIFDDQFSVERPDGSNFTLKIRSTKLEDSAMYFCASRGWSGSSTDTQYFGPGTRLTVL.

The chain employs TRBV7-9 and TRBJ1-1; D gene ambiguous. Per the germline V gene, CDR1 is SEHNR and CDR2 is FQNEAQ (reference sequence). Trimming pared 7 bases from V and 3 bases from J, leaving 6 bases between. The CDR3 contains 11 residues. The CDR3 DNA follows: TGTGCCAGCACCTCGGACACTGAAGCTTTCTTT. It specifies CASTSDTEAFF.

CDR3 coding DNA: TGTGCCAGCAGCTCCACAGGGGGTTTACCTTATGGCTACACCTTC. Translated: CASSSTGGLPYGYTF. This chain uses TRBV5-6 with TRBJ1-2; TRBD1 agrees at 8 bases. V lost 3 bases to trimming and J lost 5 bases; unmatched junction nucleotides: 9. This CDR3 spans 15 amino acids. Germline assignment: CDR1 SGHDT and CDR2 YYEEEE.

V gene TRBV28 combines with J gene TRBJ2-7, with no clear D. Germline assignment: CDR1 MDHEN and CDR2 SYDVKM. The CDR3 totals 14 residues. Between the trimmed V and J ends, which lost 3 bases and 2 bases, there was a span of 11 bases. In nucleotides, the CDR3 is TGTGCCAGCAGTTTCTTTGGACGGACCTACGAGCAGTACTTC. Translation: CASSFFGRTYEQYF.

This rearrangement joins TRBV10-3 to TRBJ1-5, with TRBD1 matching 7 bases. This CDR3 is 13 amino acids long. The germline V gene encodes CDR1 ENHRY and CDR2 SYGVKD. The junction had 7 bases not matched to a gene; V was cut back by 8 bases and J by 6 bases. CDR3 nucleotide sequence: TGTGCCATCCAGGGGGGGGCTGGTCAGCCCCAGCATTTT. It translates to CAIQGGAGQPQHF.

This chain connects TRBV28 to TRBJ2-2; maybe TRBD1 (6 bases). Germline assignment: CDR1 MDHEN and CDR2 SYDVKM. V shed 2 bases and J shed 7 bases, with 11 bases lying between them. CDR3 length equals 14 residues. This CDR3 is CASSLHQGIGELFF. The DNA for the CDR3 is TGTGCCAGCAGTTTACACCAGGGGATCGGGGAGCTGTTTTTT.

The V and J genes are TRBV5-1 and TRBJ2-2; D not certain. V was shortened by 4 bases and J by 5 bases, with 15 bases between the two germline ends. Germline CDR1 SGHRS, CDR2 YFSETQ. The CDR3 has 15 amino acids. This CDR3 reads CASSPTGASTGELFF. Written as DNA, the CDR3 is TGCGCCAGCAGCCCCACGGGCGCGTCGACCGGGGAGCTGTTTTTT.

This CDR3 is CASSFDWGDQYF. The CDR3 DNA sequence: TGTGCCAGCAGCTTTGATTGGGGGGACCAGTACTTC. The chain is built from TRBV7-2 and TRBJ2-5, with a tentative D call TRBD2 (6 bases). There are 12 residues in the CDR3. Germline V CDR1 and CDR2: SGHTA, FQGNSA. Trimming left V 3 bases short and J 10 bases short, with 12 bases between.

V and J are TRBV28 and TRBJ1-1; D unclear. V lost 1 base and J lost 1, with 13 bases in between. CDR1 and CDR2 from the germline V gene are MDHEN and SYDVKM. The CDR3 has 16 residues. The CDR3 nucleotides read TGTGCCAGCAGTTTATCGGGTACCGCAGAGAACACTGAAGCTTTCTTT. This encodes CASSLSGTAENTEAFF.